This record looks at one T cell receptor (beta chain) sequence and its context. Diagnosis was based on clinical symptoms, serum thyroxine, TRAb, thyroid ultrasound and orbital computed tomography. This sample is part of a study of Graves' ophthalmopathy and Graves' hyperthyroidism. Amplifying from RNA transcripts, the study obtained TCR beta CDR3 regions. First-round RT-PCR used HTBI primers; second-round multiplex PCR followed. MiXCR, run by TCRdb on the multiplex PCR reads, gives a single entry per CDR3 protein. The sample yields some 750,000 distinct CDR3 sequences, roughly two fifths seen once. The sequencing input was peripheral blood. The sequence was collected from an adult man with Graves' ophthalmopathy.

CDR3 bases: TGTGCCAGCAGGCCCGAAATAACAGTGTATGGCTACACCTTC. It encodes CASRPEITVYGYTF. The chain links TRBV5-8 to TRBJ1-2; no clear D. The CDR3 extends over 14 amino acids. The V gene lost 5 bases and the J gene lost 5 bases, with 16 bases spanning the gap. CDR1 and CDR2 (germline): SGHTS, YDEGEE.